This T cell receptor beta chain was recorded in a study of blood T cell repertoires in COVID-19. Study-wide context: PBMCs, B-cell-depleted T cells, or T cells provided the cDNA or gDNA that made up the material.

Sequenced by immunoSEQ multiplex PCR; TCRdb stores in-frame clones only, minus some. The sample yields fewer than 130,000 clones, about three quarters seen once. The CDR3 totals 15 residues. With 5 bases removed from V and 5 bases from J, the gap between germline ends came to 18 bases. From germline, CDR1 is SEHNR and CDR2 FQNEAQ (reference sequence). The chain has TRBV7-9 and TRBJ2-5; possibly TRBD1 for D (5 bases). This sequence was found in a man older than 75 with acute or convalescent COVID-19. Sequencing was carried out using peripheral blood. The CDR3 DNA sequence: TGTGCCAGCAGCGCCCAGGGCCCGGGCGTGGAGACCCAGTACTTC. Encoded protein: CASSAQGPGVETQYF.